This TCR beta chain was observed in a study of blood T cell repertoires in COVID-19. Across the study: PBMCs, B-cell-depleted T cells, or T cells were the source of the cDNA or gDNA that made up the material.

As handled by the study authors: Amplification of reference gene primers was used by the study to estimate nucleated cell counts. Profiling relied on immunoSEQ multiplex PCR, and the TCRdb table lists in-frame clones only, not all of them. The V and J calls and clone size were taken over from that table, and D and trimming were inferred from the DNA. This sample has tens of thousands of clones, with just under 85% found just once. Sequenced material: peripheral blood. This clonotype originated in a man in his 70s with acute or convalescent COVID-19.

CDR3 sequence (DNA): TGTGCCAGCAGCTCCCTCTCGATTAGCGGGAACTACGAGCAGTACTTC. As protein: CASSSLSISGNYEQYF. The rearrangement links TRBV4-2 to TRBJ2-7; 8 bases align to TRBD2. The germline V gene encodes CDR1 LGHNA and CDR2 YNFKEQ. Losses at the gene ends were 5 bases for V and 3 bases for J; bases not matched to a gene: 12. The CDR3 covers 16 residues.